This T cell receptor (beta chain) stems from a study of blood T cell repertoires in COVID-19 (dated by TCRdb to about 2020). General notes on the study: Samples from collaborators originated in the United States, Italy and Spain and spanned both the acute and convalescent phases of COVID-19. The material from the prospective study consisted of cDNA or gDNA derived from T cells, B-cell-depleted T cells, or PBMCs. Subjects who had been exposed to COVID-19, were actively infected with it, or had recovered from it provided the deeply sampled blood TCRbeta repertoires that made up the dataset. The repertoires were released in a freely available public database intended as a resource for research on the immune response to SARS-CoV-2. Samples were obtained from the ongoing ImmuneRACE study (first 160 participants) and from 1,254 subjects provided by 6 global collaborators. A de-identified subject ID, COVID-19 status, age in years and sex were almost always included in the sample metadata. Where available, HLA class I and class II types were taken from metadata supplied by the sample provider and were not determined by assay-based typing. The investigation overall reported the following: The quantity of clinical and demographic metadata differed by source and by participant and was supplied without curation.

TCRbeta CDR3 regions were amplified from genomic DNA by means of the immunoSEQ Assay, a bias-controlled multiplex PCR. Concerning the study's data processing: Within the assay, amplification of reference gene primers was used to estimate how many nucleated cells each sample contained. To quantify the absolute abundance of each unique TCRbeta CDR3 rearrangement, sequence reads were collapsed and filtered. For each sample, productive Simpson clonality was calculated as the square root of Simpson's diversity index over productive rearrangements. As stored in TCRdb, this immuneACCESS dataset retains in-frame rearrangements with V and J assigned. A fraction of the clones does not appear; measured against another copy, unresolved V genes explain less than half of the discrepancy, and the remainder lacks a known reason. That table is the source of V, J and clone size, and D and trimming were worked out from the DNA. The sample has roughly 100,000 clones on record, about 90% of them singletons. The ten most abundant clones make up roughly 17% of the sample.

A note on this clone: The specificity of this receptor is unknown. Within one base of it there is no much larger clone, and no base qualities were kept.

Each collaborating institution followed its own protocols to collect whole blood in K2EDTA tubes. For TCRbeta analysis, collaborator samples were shipped as frozen whole blood, as isolated PBMCs, or as DNA extracted from either sample type. Trimming takes 1 base from V and 10 bases from J, and the germline ends sit 14 bases apart. CDR3 length: 13 amino acids, cysteine to phenylalanine. Just CDR3 DNA is preserved here, 39 bases in frame from base 1. Per the germline V gene, SQVTM is the CDR1 and ANQGSEA is the CDR2. The specimen was peripheral blood. This chain joins TRBV29-1 to TRBJ2-1, and possibly TRBD1, on 6 matching bases. The sequence derives from a middle-aged man with acute or convalescent COVID-19. The nucleotide sequence reads TGCAGCGTTGAAGGTAGGGGGTCATGGGAGCAGTTCTTC. It codes for CSVEGRGSWEQFF.